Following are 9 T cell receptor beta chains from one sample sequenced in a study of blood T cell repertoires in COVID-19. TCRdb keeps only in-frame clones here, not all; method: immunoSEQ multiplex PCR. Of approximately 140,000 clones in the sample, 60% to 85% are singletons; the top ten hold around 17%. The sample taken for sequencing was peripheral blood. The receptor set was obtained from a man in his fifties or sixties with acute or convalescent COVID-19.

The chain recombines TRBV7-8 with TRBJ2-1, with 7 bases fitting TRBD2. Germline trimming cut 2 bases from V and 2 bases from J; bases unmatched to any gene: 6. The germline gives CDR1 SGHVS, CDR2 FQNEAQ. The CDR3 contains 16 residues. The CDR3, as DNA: TGTGCCAGCAGCTTACAAGCCAGCGGGGCCTACAATGAGCAGTTCTTC. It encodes CASSLQASGAYNEQFF.

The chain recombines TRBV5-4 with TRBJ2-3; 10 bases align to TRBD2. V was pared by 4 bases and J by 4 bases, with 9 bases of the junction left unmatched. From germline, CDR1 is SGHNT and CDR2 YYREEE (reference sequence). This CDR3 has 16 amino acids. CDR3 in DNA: TGTGCCAGCAGCCTATCAGCGGGGGGGCCCGCAGATACGCAGTATTTT. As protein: CASSLSAGGPADTQYF.

This chain's CDR3 is CASSYRTAGTTNYGYTF. The CDR3 DNA reads TGTGCCAGCAGCTACCGAACGGCCGGGACAACTAACTATGGCTACACCTTC. The V gene is TRBV7-8, the J gene TRBJ1-2; D perhaps matches TRBD1 (6 bases). Deletions cut 4 bases from V and 0 bases from J, with 18 bases between. This CDR3 comprises 17 residues. Germline V gene sequence: CDR1 SGHVS, CDR2 FQNEAQ.

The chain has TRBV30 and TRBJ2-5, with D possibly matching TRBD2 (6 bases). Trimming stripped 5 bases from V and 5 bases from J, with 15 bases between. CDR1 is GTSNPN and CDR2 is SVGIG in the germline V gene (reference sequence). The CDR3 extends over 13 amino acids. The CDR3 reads CAWSGVGRETQYF. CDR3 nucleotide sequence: TGTGCCTGGTCGGGGGTGGGGAGGGAGACCCAGTACTTC.

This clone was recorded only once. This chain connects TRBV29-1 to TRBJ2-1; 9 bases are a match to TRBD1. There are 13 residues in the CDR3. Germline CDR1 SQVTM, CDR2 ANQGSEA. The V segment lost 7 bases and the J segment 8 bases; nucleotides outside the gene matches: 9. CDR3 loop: CSAAKTGGYEQFF. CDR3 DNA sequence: TGCAGCGCCGCAAAGACAGGGGGGTATGAGCAGTTCTTC.

The CDR3 reads CASSLIGGNTEAFF. For the CDR3, the DNA is TGTGCCAGCAGCTTGATCGGGGGGAACACTGAAGCTTTCTTT. The chain carries TRBV5-5 and TRBJ1-1; perhaps TRBD1 as D (5 bases). CDR3 length: 14 residues. Trimming pared 1 base from V and 1 base from J, leaving 8 bases between. Germline CDR1 and CDR2: SGHKS and YYEKEE (reference sequence).

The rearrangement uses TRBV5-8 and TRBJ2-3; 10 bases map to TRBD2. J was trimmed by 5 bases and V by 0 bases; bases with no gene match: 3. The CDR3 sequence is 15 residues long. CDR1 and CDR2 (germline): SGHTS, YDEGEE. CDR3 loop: CASSLASGGRDTQYF. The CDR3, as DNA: TGTGCCAGCAGCTTGGCTAGCGGGGGAAGAGATACGCAGTATTTT. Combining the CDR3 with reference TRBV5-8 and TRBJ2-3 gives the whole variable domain EAGVTQSPTHLIKTRGQQATLRCSPISGHTSVYWYQQALGLGLQFLLWYDEGEERNRGNFPPRFSGRQFPNYSSELNVNALELEDSALYLCASSLASGGRDTQYFGPGTRLTVL.

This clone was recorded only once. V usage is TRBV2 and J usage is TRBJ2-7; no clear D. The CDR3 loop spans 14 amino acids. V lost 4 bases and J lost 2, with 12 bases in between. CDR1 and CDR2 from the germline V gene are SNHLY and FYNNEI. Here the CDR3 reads CASSGDLATYEQYV. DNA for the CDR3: TGTGCCAGCAGTGGTGACTTGGCGACCTACGAGCAGTACGTC.

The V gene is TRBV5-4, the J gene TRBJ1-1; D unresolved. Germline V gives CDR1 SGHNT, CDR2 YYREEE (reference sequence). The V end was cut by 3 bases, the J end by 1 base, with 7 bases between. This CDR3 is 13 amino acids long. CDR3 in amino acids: CASSSNKNTEAFF. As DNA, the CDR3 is TGTGCCAGCAGCTCGAACAAGAACACTGAAGCTTTCTTT.